These 7 T cell receptor beta chains originate from one sample sequenced in a study of cytomegalovirus exposure and HLA in healthy donors. PCR primers comprised 60 Vbeta and 13 Jbeta primers. Here immunoSEQ multiplex PCR was the method, and the copy in TCRdb shows in-frame clones only, minus some. The repertoire holds roughly 110,000 clones, more than 65% seen once, with 11% in the top ten. Material: PBMCs. These receptors were obtained from a man aged 35 to 55 in good health and CMV-seropositive.

J is TRBJ2-1 and V is TRBV27; TRBD2 agrees at 8 bases. Trimming cost V 6 bases and J 7 bases; bases outside gene matches: 8. CDR1 and CDR2 from the germline V gene are MNHEY and SMNVEV (reference sequence). The CDR3 is made up of 14 amino acids. CDR3 sequence: CASRTSGRGNEQFF. Here the CDR3 DNA reads TGTGCCAGCAGAACTAGCGGTCGTGGGAATGAGCAGTTCTTC.

The chain employs TRBV7-6 and TRBJ2-7; 7 bases are shared with TRBD1. From germline, CDR1 is SGHVS and CDR2 FNYEAQ. The CDR3 has 14 residues. Trimming cost V 0 bases and J 2 bases; bases outside gene matches: 1. The CDR3 is CASSLADRAYEQYF. CDR3 nucleotides: TGTGCCAGCAGCTTAGCCGACAGGGCCTACGAGCAGTACTTC. Combining the CDR3 with reference TRBV7-6 and TRBJ2-7 gives the whole variable domain GAGVSQSPRYKVTKRGQDVALRCDPISGHVSLYWYRQALGQGPEFLTYFNYEAQQDKSGLPNDRFSAERPEGSISTLTIQRTEQRDSAMYRCASSLADRAYEQYFGPGTRLTVT.

This sequence joins TRBV7-6 and TRBJ2-3, with 9 bases aligning to TRBD1. This CDR3 has 16 residues. J was trimmed by 3 bases and V by 1 base; bases with no gene match: 5. Germline V gene sequence: CDR1 SGHVS, CDR2 FNYEAQ. CDR3 nucleotide sequence: TGTGCCAGCAGCTTAGAGCGACAGGGGGGGACAGATACGCAGTATTTT. This encodes CASSLERQGGTDTQYF.

J is TRBJ1-5 and V is TRBV5-6; 8 bases fit TRBD1. Germline V gene lookup returns CDR1 SGHDT and CDR2 YYEEEE. The CDR3 covers 14 residues. The V gene end was trimmed by 4 bases and the J gene end by 3 bases; junction bases not matched to a gene: 3. The CDR3 spells CASSRTGYNQPQHF. CDR3 nucleotides: TGTGCCAGCAGCAGGACAGGGTACAATCAGCCCCAGCATTTT.

The chain employs TRBV2 and TRBJ2-5; 7 positions match TRBD1. The V gene end was trimmed by 6 bases and the J gene end by 0 bases; junction bases not matched to a gene: 7. The CDR3 is 15 residues long. Germline CDR1 reads SNHLY; CDR2 reads FYNNEI. CDR3 sequence reads: CASRYGTAYQETQYF. The CDR3 DNA reads TGTGCCAGCAGGTACGGGACAGCCTACCAAGAGACCCAGTACTTC.

The chain recombines TRBV18 with TRBJ2-7; maybe TRBD2 (5 bases). CDR3 length equals 13 residues. The V and J ends lost 3 bases and 6 bases respectively, with 12 bases between them. Germline V lookup: CDR1 KGHSH, CDR2 LQKENI. CDR3 in amino acids: CASSPLKEGEQYF. CDR3 coding DNA: TGTGCCAGCTCACCCCTGAAAGAGGGCGAGCAGTACTTC.

V is TRBV5-4 and J is TRBJ2-1; possible D gene TRBD1, 7 bases. The V and J ends lost 7 bases and 5 bases respectively, with 19 bases between them. CDR3 size: 15 residues. CDR1 is SGHNT and CDR2 is YYREEE in the germline V gene (reference sequence). CDR3 DNA sequence: TGTGCCAGCCATTTCTTACAGGGGAGGAACAATGAGCAGTTCTTC. It yields the protein CASHFLQGRNNEQFF.